The entry that follows covers one T cell receptor (beta chain) sequence. Original analysis: Estimation of nucleated cell counts was performed using reference gene primer amplification. The table came from immunoSEQ multiplex PCR; TCRdb's copy has only in-frame clones and leaves some out. Clonal size and the V and J genes are those of that table, whereas D and trimming came from the DNA. The sample includes some 150,000 clones, roughly 84% of them seen just once. The data derive from a study of blood T cell repertoires in COVID-19. Background on the study: Researchers got acute and convalescent COVID-19 samples from the United States, Italy and Spain.

Germline CDR1 is SGHTA and CDR2 is FQGNSA. V lost 5 bases, J lost 6 bases, and 10 bases stayed unmatched. The CDR3 extends over 15 amino acids. The chain is built from TRBV7-2 and TRBJ1-5, with TRBD1 matching over 7 bases. Sequencing was performed on peripheral blood. The clonotype was recovered from a man between 60 and 70 years old with COVID-19, enrolled during active disease. CDR3 in DNA: TGTGCCAGCAGCCCCGTGACAGGGCTGGGTCAGCCCCAGCATTTT. Protein: CASSPVTGLGQPQHF.